The entry below gives a single T cell receptor (beta chain) sequence along with its context. Its antigen remains unidentified. The record originates from a study of cytomegalovirus exposure and HLA in healthy donors. Study in general: Within the Caucasian-associated ancestry cluster were around 81% of the roughly 400 genotyped donors.

Broader study findings: A later analysis linked a missense variant in DCLRE1C to the trimming of TCR beta V and J genes. Previous analysis showed most TCR beta V segments were productive about 87% or about 30% of the time.

The CDR3 has 15 amino acids. Looked up from germline, CDR1 is LNHNV and CDR2 is YYDKDF (reference sequence). Trimming took 3 bases from V and 3 from J; bases not matched to a gene: 6. Use of 60 Vbeta and 13 Jbeta primers characterized the PCR. Only in-frame clones appear in the TCRdb table, and some are missing; sequencing was by immunoSEQ multiplex PCR. The data contain more than 80,000 clones, more than 60% of them singletons. This clonotype was obtained from a woman in her 50s in good health and CMV-seropositive. Sequencing was performed on PBMCs. The V call is TRBV15, the J call TRBJ2-5; 8 bases are a match to TRBD2. The chain's CDR3 is CATSSGTSGEETQYF. The CDR3 DNA reads as TGTGCCACCAGCAGCGGAACTAGCGGTGAAGAGACCCAGTACTTC.